The T cell receptor (beta chain) described here comes from a study of cytomegalovirus exposure and HLA in healthy donors. Study-wide points: Later work found most CMV-associated TCR beta chains apparently HLA-restricted.

Germline lookup yields CDR1 MNHNS and CDR2 SASEGT. The ends were cut back, 2 bases at V and 0 bases at J, with 8 bases in the middle. This CDR3 contains 14 residues. Regarding this clone: Antigen unknown.

Use of 60 Vbeta and 13 Jbeta primers characterized the PCR. The repertoire was sequenced with immunoSEQ multiplex PCR; TCRdb's copy has only in-frame clones and lacks some. Of 84,000 or so clones listed, around four fifths are singletons. The chain recombines TRBV6-1 with TRBJ2-7; no clear D. This clonotype originated in a boy aged 5 to 17 in good health and CMV-seronegative. The sequenced sample was PBMCs. The CDR3 is CASSEPPFSYEQYF. The DNA for the CDR3 is TGTGCCAGCAGTGAACCCCCATTCTCCTACGAGCAGTACTTC.